This T cell receptor (beta chain) was recorded in a study of blood T cell repertoires in COVID-19. Study background: Material from acute and convalescent COVID-19 was sourced from the United States, Italy and Spain. The cDNA or gDNA used as material had been derived from T cells, B-cell-depleted T cells, or PBMCs.

Each participant's cohort was designated according to participant-reported clinical history. Between the trimmed V and J ends, which lost 0 bases and 6 bases, there was a span of 4 bases. The CDR3 has 12 amino acids. Looked up from germline, CDR1 is MNHEY and CDR2 is SVGAGI. Per the authors' pipeline: Reference gene primer amplification yielded estimated nucleated cell counts. This table comes from immunoSEQ multiplex PCR, and its TCRdb copy is limited to in-frame clones, with some not included. Clone size and the V and J calls come from that table; the DNA yielded D and trimming. The repertoire holds 250,000 to 400,000 clones, 90% seen once, with around 2.6% in the top ten.

The receptor was isolated from a man aged 60-69 years who had recovered from COVID-19. Sequencing was done on a sample of PBMCs or T cells enriched from blood (not recorded which). This chain connects TRBV6-5 to TRBJ2-3; D is unresolved. Written as DNA, the CDR3 is TGTGCCAGCAGTTACTCGTCTGATACGCAGTATTTT. This translates into CASSYSSDTQYF.